Listed here are 12 T cell receptor beta chains from one sample, sequenced in a study of radiation and T cells in renal cell carcinoma. Time point denoted: blood 2 weeks post-SBRT. Described treatment: 15 Gy SBRT to primary tumor, nephrectomy 4 weeks later. Assay used: immunoSEQ multiplex PCR; TCRdb lists only in-frame clones, some missing. The sample includes some 130,000 clones, around four fifths of them seen just once. Sequences were derived from blood, sampled from a patient whose treatment included radiotherapy and nephrectomy. The receptors derive from a woman aged 60 to 75 with renal cell carcinoma.

This clone was detected only once. The chain employs TRBV5-6 and TRBJ2-3, with D hard to call. Trimming took 0 bases from V and 1 from J, leaving 6 bases between them. Germline V lookup: CDR1 SGHDT, CDR2 YYEEEE. This CDR3 has 14 amino acids. The DNA for the CDR3 is TGTGCCAGCAGCTTGGTTACCCGCACAGATACGCAGTATTTT. Its protein product is CASSLVTRTDTQYF.

This clone was seen once. The gene calls are TRBV19 and TRBJ2-7; D is unclear. The CDR3 runs to 13 residues. Per germline, CDR1 LNHDA and CDR2 SQIVND (reference sequence). Between the trimmed V and J ends, which lost 3 bases and 0 bases, there was a span of 6 bases. CDR3 nucleotide sequence: TGTGCCAGTAGTATTGGCAACTCCTACGAGCAGTACTTC. Translated: CASSIGNSYEQYF.

The chain joins TRBV19 to TRBJ2-6; D gene unclear. The ends were cut back, 3 bases at V and 3 bases at J, with 18 bases in the middle. CDR1 and CDR2 (germline): LNHDA, SQIVND (reference sequence). The CDR3 extends over 18 amino acids. CDR3 protein: CASSIPLSGFGGANVLTF. CDR3 bases: TGTGCCAGTAGTATTCCCCTATCGGGTTTTGGTGGGGCCAACGTCCTGACTTTC. Looking up the rest from reference TRBV19 and TRBJ2-6 gives the full variable domain: DGGITQSPKYLFRKEGQNVTLSCEQNLNHDAMYWYRQDPGQGLRLIYYSQIVNDFQKGDIAEGYSVSREKKESFPLTVTSAQKNPTAFYLCASSIPLSGFGGANVLTFGAGSRLTVL.

Remarks on this clone: At one end the junction does not follow the germline gene, possibly because of a read error. J is TRBJ2-1 and V is TRBV2, with TRBD2 as a possible D gene (5 bases). The CDR3 is 18 amino acids. Germline V gene data show CDR1 as SNHLY and CDR2 as FYNNEI. The CDR3 is CASSLLDAALVTTTIGVF. Written as DNA, the CDR3 is TGTGCCAGCAGCCTCCTTGACGCAGCCTTGGTGACTACTACAATTGGGGTCTTC.

The chain is built from TRBV9 and TRBJ2-5; tentatively, D is TRBD1 or TRBD2 (5 bases each). CDR3 length: 16 amino acids. CDR1 and CDR2 (germline): SGDLS, YYNGEE. Trimming shortened V by 3 bases and J by 6 bases, and 21 bases separated the two germline ends. CDR3 sequence (DNA): TGTGCCAGCAGCGCCGGTCCGACGAGGGGCGCACAGACCCAGTACTTC. It translates to CASSAGPTRGAQTQYF.

In this sample, this clone turned up once. The chain uses TRBV7-9 and TRBJ2-7, with D maybe TRBD1 (6 bases). The CDR3 length is 16 residues. Germline V gene lookup returns CDR1 SEHNR and CDR2 FQNEAQ (reference sequence). V was clipped by 1 base and J by 2 bases, with 15 bases between them. The CDR3 reads CASSLGSQGPAYEQYF. CDR3 in DNA: TGTGCCAGCAGCTTAGGTAGCCAGGGGCCGGCCTACGAGCAGTACTTC. The full variable domain, completed using reference TRBV7-9 and TRBJ2-7, is DTGVSQNPRHKITKRGQNVTFRCDPISEHNRLYWYRQTLGQGPEFLTYFQNEAQLEKSRLLSDRFSAERPKGSFSTLEIQRTEQGDSAMYLCASSLGSQGPAYEQYFGPGTRLTVT.

The chain carries TRBV7-3 and TRBJ2-5; 11 positions match TRBD2. CDR1 and CDR2 (germline): SGHTA, FQGTGA. The CDR3 has 17 residues. J gave up 2 bases and V 1 base, and 6 bases lay outside the gene matches. This CDR3 reads CASSLNPSGGLQETQYF. DNA of the CDR3: TGTGCCAGCAGCTTAAACCCTAGCGGGGGGTTACAAGAGACCCAGTACTTC.

V gene TRBV2 combines with J gene TRBJ2-7; 7 nucleotides agree with TRBD1. The V gene end was trimmed by 7 bases and the J gene end by 3 bases; junction bases not matched to a gene: 12. CDR1 and CDR2 from the germline V gene are SNHLY and FYNNEI. The CDR3 extends over 15 amino acids. CDR3 region: CASMLPGQIIYEQYF. The CDR3 DNA sequence: TGTGCCAGCATGCTACCGGGACAGATTATCTACGAGCAGTACTTC.

The chain is built from TRBV20-1 and TRBJ2-7, with unresolved D. Germline-derived CDR1 and CDR2 are DFQATT and SNEGSKA (reference sequence). The CDR3 is made up of 11 amino acids. V was trimmed by 0 bases and J by 6 bases, leaving 6 bases between them. This CDR3 reads CSAREAVEQYF. The CDR3, as DNA: TGCAGTGCTAGAGAGGCGGTCGAGCAGTACTTC.

Comments on this clone: Other DNA sequences in this specimen translate into the identical CDR3. This chain uses TRBV9 with TRBJ2-5, with unresolved D. This CDR3 region has 13 residues. Germline-derived CDR1 and CDR2 are SGDLS and YYNGEE. Trimming cost V 0 bases and J 5 bases, with 8 bases left between them. The CDR3 DNA sequence: TGTGCCAGCAGCGTAGCCCTTCGGGAGACCCAGTACTTC. It is translated as CASSVALRETQYF.

The chain links TRBV7-6 to TRBJ1-6; D gene uncertain. The CDR3 extends over 13 amino acids. With 2 bases removed from V and 10 bases from J, the gap between germline ends came to 9 bases. Germline V gene data show CDR1 as SGHVS and CDR2 as FNYEAQ. CDR3 nucleotide sequence: TGTGCCAGCAGCTTACCCCCCCCGTCACCCCTCCACTTT. It codes for CASSLPPPSPLHF. The complete variable domain, with remaining parts taken from reference TRBV7-6 and TRBJ1-6, reads GAGVSQSPRYKVTKRGQDVALRCDPISGHVSLYWYRQALGQGPEFLTYFNYEAQQDKSGLPNDRFSAERPEGSISTLTIQRTEQRDSAMYRCASSLPPPSPLHFGNGTRLTVT.

This chain connects TRBV2 to TRBJ2-5; either TRBD1 or TRBD2 may supply D (6 bases each). Germline values: CDR1 SNHLY, CDR2 FYNNEI. Trimming took off 6 bases at V and 4 bases at J, with 15 bases between the two ends. The CDR3 is 14 residues long. The CDR3 coding sequence is TGTGCCAGCAGCCAGGGGCAGGGAGGAGAGACCCAGTACTTC. Translating it yields CASSQGQGGETQYF.